This T cell receptor (beta chain) was recovered during a study of PD-1 blockade in classical Hodgkin lymphoma. The assay was immunoSEQ multiplex PCR, and TCRdb's table has in-frame clones only and misses some. The sample lists about 30,000 clones; around 67% were seen once. Relapse after autologous stem cell transplantation occurred in every patient, and brentuximab vedotin exposure varied. V dropped 4 bases and J dropped 0 bases, with 10 bases sitting between them. The germline gives CDR1 SGHVS, CDR2 FQNEAQ. This CDR3 spans 14 amino acids. The chain has TRBV7-8 and TRBJ2-7; D unresolved. The receptor's source is a human donor with classical Hodgkin lymphoma. The sample consisted of peripheral blood mononuclear cells (PBMCs), taken before the second cycle of nivolumab. The CDR3 DNA reads TGTGCCAGCAGCTCCTGGACGGTCTCCTACGAGCAGTACTTC. It yields the protein CASSSWTVSYEQYF.